The clone carrying this TCR beta chain was counted only a few times. Its target is unknown. Alongside a J-beta primer mix, a sample-barcoded 5' primer served in a second PCR lasting 7 to 11 cycles. Each cDNA molecule was tagged by a template-switch adaptor that had 12 random nucleotides. From the 5' RACE reads, TCRdb called clonotypes with MiXCR, one entry per CDR3 protein. The data contain 850,000 to 1,300,000 distinct CDR3 sequences, over 35% of them singletons. This specimen comes from a study of blood T cells in healthy people across ages. Study-wide results and caveats: A roughly linear fall in TCR beta diversity per million T cells was seen with increasing age.

Germline V gene lookup returns CDR1 KGHDR and CDR2 SFDVKD. V trimming: 5 bases; J trimming: 3 bases; junction bases outside the gene matches: 10. The CDR3 loop spans 17 amino acids. Peripheral blood, roughly 9.1 milliliters per donor, was collected. The sequenced material came from blood. This clonotype was sampled from a woman aged 55-70 years in good health. The gene calls are TRBV24-1 and TRBJ2-3; 10 bases line up with TRBD2. The CDR3, as DNA: TGTGCCACCAGTGCCTCTTCCAGCGGGAGGGCGACAGATACGCAGTATTTT. Amino acids: CATSASSSGRATDTQYF.